This T cell receptor (beta chain) came from a study of spatial heterogeneity in lung cancer. Time point: blood at routine non-recurrence follow-up after resection. Frozen PBMC, nontumor lung or tumor provided whole RNA, which was sequenced unsorted. Points on this clonotype: With a much larger clone just one base away, this may be a read error.

V dropped 5 bases and J dropped 2 bases, with 11 bases sitting between them. CDR1 and CDR2 (germline): SGHRS, YFSETQ. This CDR3 region has 14 residues. A single record per CDR3 protein comes from TCRdb applying MiXCR to the 5' RACE reads. Of around 110,000 distinct CDR3 sequences in the sample, more than 10% are singletons; the top ten hold 15% to 20%. The TCR was taken from a male donor with early-stage non-small cell lung cancer. V usage is TRBV5-1 and J usage is TRBJ1-5; D not resolved. The material was PBMCs, obtained at follow-up. The CDR3 is CASRLGRGNQPQHF. In DNA form, the CDR3 reads TGCGCCAGCAGGCTCGGACGGGGCAATCAGCCCCAGCATTTT.